These 13 T cell receptor beta chains share one sample of origin, sequenced in a study of blood T cell repertoires in COVID-19. Libraries were prepared by immunoSEQ multiplex PCR; TCRdb keeps only in-frame clonotypes and omits some of them. Of roughly 290,000 clones in the sample, around 89% were seen once. The sample consisted of peripheral blood. All receptors derive from a man between 25 and 39 years old with acute or convalescent COVID-19.

The J gene is TRBJ2-3, the V gene TRBV11-3; 10 nucleotides match TRBD2. Germline V CDR1 and CDR2: SGHNT, YENEEA. Losses at the gene ends were 7 bases for V and 3 bases for J; bases not matched to a gene: 4. This CDR3 has 14 residues. CDR3 coding DNA: TGTGCCAGCAAAAGCGGGAGGGGGACAGATACGCAGTATTTT. Translated, it gives CASKSGRGTDTQYF.

The gene calls are TRBV14 and TRBJ1-1; D is unclear. V lost 2 bases and J 0 bases, leaving 13 bases between the germline ends. Germline-derived CDR1 and CDR2 are SGHDN and FVKESK. The CDR3 is 16 amino acids. CDR3 in amino acids: CASSQYSLRMNTEAFF. CDR3 nucleotides: TGTGCCAGCAGCCAATACAGTCTTAGAATGAACACTGAAGCTTTCTTT.

This chain uses TRBV28 with TRBJ2-1, with 10 bases matching TRBD1. The CDR3 loop spans 14 amino acids. Looked up from germline, CDR1 is MDHEN and CDR2 is SYDVKM. Unmatched junction bases numbered 6, after V lost 5 bases and J lost 8 bases. In DNA form, the CDR3 reads TGTGCCAGCAGTCGGGACAGGGGATGGGATGAGCAGTTCTTC. Its translation is CASSRDRGWDEQFF.

The chain joins TRBV29-1 to TRBJ2-1; possibly TRBD2 for D (6 bases). Germline CDR1 is SQVTM and CDR2 is ANQGSEA. V shed 7 bases and J shed 8 bases, with 12 bases lying between them. This CDR3 comprises 11 residues. DNA of the CDR3: TGCAGCGCCCGGGGGTTCCATGAGCAGTTCTTC. Amino acid sequence: CSARGFHEQFF.

The chain recombines TRBV7-9 with TRBJ1-1, with D unclear. V was clipped by 1 base and J by 0 bases, with 3 bases between them. The CDR3 has 13 residues. The germline gives CDR1 SEHNR, CDR2 FQNEAQ (reference sequence). The CDR3 is CASSLVVNTEAFF. The CDR3 DNA reads TGTGCCAGCAGCTTAGTCGTGAACACTGAAGCTTTCTTT.

The V gene is TRBV5-1, the J gene TRBJ2-5, with 10 bases fitting TRBD2. The ends lost 4 bases at V and 5 bases at J; junction bases unmatched: 14. Germline V gene sequence: CDR1 SGHRS, CDR2 YFSETQ. The CDR3 is made up of 17 amino acids. The CDR3 nucleotides read TGCGCCAGCAGCCCCTTAATAGCGGGAGGCTCAGGGGAGACCCAGTACTTC. Protein sequence: CASSPLIAGGSGETQYF.

The J gene is TRBJ1-1, the V gene TRBV19; D might be TRBD1 (5 bases). The CDR3 is 17 residues long. V lost 4 bases, J lost 3 bases, and 21 bases lay in between. Per germline, CDR1 LNHDA and CDR2 SQIVND (reference sequence). CDR3 in DNA: TGTGCCAGTAGTAGTCCCCCCCACAGGAGGGAAGACACTGAAGCTTTCTTT. Encoded protein: CASSSPPHRREDTEAFF. The variable domain in full, completed from reference TRBV19 and TRBJ1-1, reads DGGITQSPKYLFRKEGQNVTLSCEQNLNHDAMYWYRQDPGQGLRLIYYSQIVNDFQKGDIAEGYSVSREKKESFPLTVTSAQKNPTAFYLCASSSPPHRREDTEAFFGQGTRLTVV.

The chain links TRBV29-1 to TRBJ1-1, with a possible D match to TRBD1 (6 bases). This CDR3 spans 12 amino acids. CDR1 SQVTM and CDR2 ANQGSEA come from the germline V gene. Trimming removed 3 bases from V and 6 bases from J, with 11 bases in between. The CDR3 loop reads CSVEVQGSEAFF. For the CDR3, the DNA is TGCAGCGTTGAGGTCCAGGGGTCTGAAGCTTTCTTT.

The J gene is TRBJ1-2, the V gene TRBV6-5; maybe TRBD1 (6 bases). The V end was cut by 9 bases, the J end by 0 bases, with 17 bases between. Germline V gives CDR1 MNHEY, CDR2 SVGAGI. CDR3 length equals 15 residues. The CDR3 loop is CARKGGEAANYGYTF. In DNA, the CDR3 is TGTGCCAGGAAGGGGGGGGAGGCAGCTAACTATGGCTACACCTTC.

This chain links TRBV5-6 with TRBJ1-3; TRBD1 might be the D (5 bases). This CDR3 region has 15 residues. Deletions cut 0 bases from V and 5 bases from J, with 12 bases between. The germline gives CDR1 SGHDT, CDR2 YYEEEE. This chain's CDR3 is CASSLAGMRRNTIYF. CDR3 in DNA: TGTGCCAGCAGCTTGGCAGGGATGCGGAGAAACACCATATATTTT.

This clone was detected once. The gene calls are TRBV5-4 and TRBJ2-1; possible D gene TRBD2, 5 bases. The germline V gene encodes CDR1 SGHNT and CDR2 YYREEE (reference sequence). V lost 2 bases and J 0 bases, leaving 12 bases between the germline ends. The CDR3 length is 16 residues. The CDR3 DNA follows: TGTGCCAGCAGCTTCTTCAGCGGTTCCTCCTACAATGAGCAGTTCTTC. It specifies CASSFFSGSSYNEQFF.

The chain joins TRBV9 to TRBJ2-7, with TRBD2 matching over 13 bases. Per germline, CDR1 SGDLS and CDR2 YYNGEE. This CDR3 has 17 residues. Trimming cost V 4 bases and J 1 base; bases outside gene matches: 8. The CDR3 DNA reads TGTGCCAGCAGCCCCGGACTAGCGGGAGTGACGTCCTACGAGCAGTACTTC. This translates into CASSPGLAGVTSYEQYF.

The genes are TRBV20-1 and TRBJ2-1; D remains ambiguous. The germline V and J ends were trimmed by 4 bases and 7 bases, with 5 bases remaining between them. The germline V gene encodes CDR1 DFQATT and CDR2 SNEGSKA (reference sequence). The CDR3 sequence is 10 residues long. The CDR3 sequence: CSATRNEQFF. Written as DNA, the CDR3 is TGCAGTGCTACGAGGAATGAGCAGTTCTTC.